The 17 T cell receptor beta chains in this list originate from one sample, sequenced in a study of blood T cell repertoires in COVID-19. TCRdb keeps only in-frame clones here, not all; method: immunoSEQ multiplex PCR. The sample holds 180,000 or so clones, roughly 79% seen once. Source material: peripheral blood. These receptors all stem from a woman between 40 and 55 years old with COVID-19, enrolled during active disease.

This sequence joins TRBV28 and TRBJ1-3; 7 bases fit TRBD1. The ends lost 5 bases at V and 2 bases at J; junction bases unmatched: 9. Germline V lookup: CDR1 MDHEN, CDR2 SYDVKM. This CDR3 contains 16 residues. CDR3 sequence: CASSPTGVPPGNTIYF. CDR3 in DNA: TGTGCCAGCAGTCCTACAGGGGTCCCCCCTGGAAACACCATATATTTT.

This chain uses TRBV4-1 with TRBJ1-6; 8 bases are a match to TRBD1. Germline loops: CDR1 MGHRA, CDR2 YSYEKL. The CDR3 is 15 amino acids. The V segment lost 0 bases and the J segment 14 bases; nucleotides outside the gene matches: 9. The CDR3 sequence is CASSQEARGPPSLHF. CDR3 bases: TGCGCCAGCAGCCAAGAAGCCAGGGGGCCCCCTTCCCTCCACTTT.

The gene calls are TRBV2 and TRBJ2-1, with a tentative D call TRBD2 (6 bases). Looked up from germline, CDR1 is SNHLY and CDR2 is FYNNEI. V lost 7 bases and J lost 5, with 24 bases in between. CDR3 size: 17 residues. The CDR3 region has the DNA TGTGCCAGCAAACATTTATCCGGGACTCGCAGTGACAATGAGCAGTTCTTC. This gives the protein CASKHLSGTRSDNEQFF. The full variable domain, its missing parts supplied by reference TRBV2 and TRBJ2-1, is EPEVTQTPSHQVTQMGQEVILRCVPISNHLYFYWYRQILGQKVEFLVSFYNNEISEKSEIFDDQFSVERPDGSNFTLKIRSTKLEDSAMYFCASKHLSGTRSDNEQFFGPGTRLTVL.

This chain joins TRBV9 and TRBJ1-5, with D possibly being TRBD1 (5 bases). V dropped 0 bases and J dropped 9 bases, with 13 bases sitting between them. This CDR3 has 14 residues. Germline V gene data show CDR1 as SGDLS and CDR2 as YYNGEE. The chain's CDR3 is CASSVGEGERPQHF. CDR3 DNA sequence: TGTGCCAGCAGCGTAGGTGAAGGGGAACGGCCCCAGCATTTT.

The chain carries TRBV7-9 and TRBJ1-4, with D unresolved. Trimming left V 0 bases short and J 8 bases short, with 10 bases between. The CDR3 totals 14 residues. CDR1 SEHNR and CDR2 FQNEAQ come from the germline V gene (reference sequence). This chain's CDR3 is CASSLAPAGEKLFF. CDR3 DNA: TGTGCCAGCAGCTTAGCCCCAGCAGGCGAAAAACTGTTTTTT.

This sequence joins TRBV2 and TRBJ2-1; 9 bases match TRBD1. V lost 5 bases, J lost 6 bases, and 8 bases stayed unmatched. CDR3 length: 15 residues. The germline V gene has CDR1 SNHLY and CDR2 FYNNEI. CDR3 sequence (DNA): TGTGCCAGCAGTACCCCGGGGACAGGGTTCAATGAGCAGTTCTTC. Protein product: CASSTPGTGFNEQFF.

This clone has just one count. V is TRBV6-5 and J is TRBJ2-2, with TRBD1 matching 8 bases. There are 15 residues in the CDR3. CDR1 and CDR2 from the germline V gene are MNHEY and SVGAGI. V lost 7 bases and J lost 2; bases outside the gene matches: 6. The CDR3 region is CASITTGANTGELFF. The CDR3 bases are TGTGCCAGCATTACGACAGGGGCTAACACCGGGGAGCTGTTTTTT.

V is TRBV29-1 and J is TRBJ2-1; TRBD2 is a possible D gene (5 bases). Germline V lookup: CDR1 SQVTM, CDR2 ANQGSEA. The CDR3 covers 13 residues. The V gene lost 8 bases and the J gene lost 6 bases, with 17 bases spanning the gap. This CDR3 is CSIKAPTINEQFF. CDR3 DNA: TGCAGCATTAAGGCACCGACTATCAATGAGCAGTTCTTC.

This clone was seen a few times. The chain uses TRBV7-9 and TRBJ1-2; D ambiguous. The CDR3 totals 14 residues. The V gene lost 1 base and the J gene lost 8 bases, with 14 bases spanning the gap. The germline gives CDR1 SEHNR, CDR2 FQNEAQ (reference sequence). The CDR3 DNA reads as TGTGCCAGCAGCTTAGAAATGAATTCTCGGGGCTACACCTTC. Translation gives CASSLEMNSRGYTF.

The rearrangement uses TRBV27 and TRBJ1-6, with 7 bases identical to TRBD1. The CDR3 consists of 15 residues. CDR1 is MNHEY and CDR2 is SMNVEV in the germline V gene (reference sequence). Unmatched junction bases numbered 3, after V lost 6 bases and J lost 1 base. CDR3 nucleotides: TGTGCCAGCAGCCGACAGGGTTCCTATAATTCACCCCTCCACTTT. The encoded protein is CASSRQGSYNSPLHF.

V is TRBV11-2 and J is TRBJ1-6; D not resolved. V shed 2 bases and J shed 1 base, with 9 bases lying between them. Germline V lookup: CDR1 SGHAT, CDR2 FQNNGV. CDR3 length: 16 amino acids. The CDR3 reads CASSLLRDSYNSPLHF. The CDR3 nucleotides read TGTGCCAGCAGCTTACTCCGGGATTCCTATAATTCACCCCTCCACTTT.

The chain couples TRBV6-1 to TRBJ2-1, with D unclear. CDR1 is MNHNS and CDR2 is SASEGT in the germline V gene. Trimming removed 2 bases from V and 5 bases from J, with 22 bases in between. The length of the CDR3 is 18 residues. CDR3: CASSEKFLLAEPDNEQFF. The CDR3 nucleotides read TGTGCCAGCAGTGAAAAATTCCTCTTGGCGGAACCCGACAATGAGCAGTTCTTC.

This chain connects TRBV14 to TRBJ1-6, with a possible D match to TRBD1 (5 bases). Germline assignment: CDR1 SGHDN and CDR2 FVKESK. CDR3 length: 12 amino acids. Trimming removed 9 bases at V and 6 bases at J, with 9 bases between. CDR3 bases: TGTGCCAGTGCGACAGTTAATTCACCCCTCCACTTT. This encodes CASATVNSPLHF. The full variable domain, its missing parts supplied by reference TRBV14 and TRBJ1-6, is EAGVTQFPSHSVIEKGQTVTLRCDPISGHDNLYWYRRVMGKEIKFLLHFVKESKQDESGMPNNRFLAERTGGTYSTLKVQPAELEDSGVYFCASATVNSPLHFGNGTRLTVT.

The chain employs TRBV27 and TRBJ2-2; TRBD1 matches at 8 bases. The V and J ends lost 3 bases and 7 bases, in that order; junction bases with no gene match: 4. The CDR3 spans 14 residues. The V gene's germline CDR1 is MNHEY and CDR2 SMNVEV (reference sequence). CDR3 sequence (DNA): TGTGCCAGCAGTTTGGACAGGGTCGTCGGGGAGCTGTTTTTT. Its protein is CASSLDRVVGELFF.

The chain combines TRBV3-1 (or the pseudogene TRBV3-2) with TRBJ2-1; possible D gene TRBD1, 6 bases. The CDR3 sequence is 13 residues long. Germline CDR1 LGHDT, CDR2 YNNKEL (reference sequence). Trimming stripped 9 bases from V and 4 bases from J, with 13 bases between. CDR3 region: CASGTTAYNEQFF. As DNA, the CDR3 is TGTGCCAGTGGGACAACGGCATACAATGAGCAGTTCTTC.

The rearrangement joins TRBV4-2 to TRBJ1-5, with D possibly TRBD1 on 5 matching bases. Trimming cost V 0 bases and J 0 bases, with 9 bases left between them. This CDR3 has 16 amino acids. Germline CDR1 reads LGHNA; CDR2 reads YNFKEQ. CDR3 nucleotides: TGTGCCAGCAGCCAAGATGCGGGGGATAGCAATCAGCCCCAGCATTTT. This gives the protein CASSQDAGDSNQPQHF.

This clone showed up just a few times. CDR3 in amino acids: CASSARPTTTGEAGYGYTF. CDR3 nucleotide sequence: TGTGCCAGCAGCGCGAGACCAACCACGACAGGGGAGGCCGGGTATGGCTACACCTTC. The chain combines TRBV9 with TRBJ1-2, with 8 bases aligning to TRBD1. The CDR3 consists of 19 residues. CDR1 and CDR2 (germline): SGDLS, YYNGEE. J was trimmed by 5 bases and V by 3 bases; bases with no gene match: 21.